The entry below gives a single T cell receptor (beta chain) sequence along with its context. In the original processing: Reference gene primer amplification yielded estimated nucleated cell counts. The data were produced by immunoSEQ multiplex PCR, yet TCRdb's version contains in-frame clones alone and is incomplete. That table furnishes V, J and clone size, whereas the DNA furnished D and trimming. The table records about 82,000 clones, approximately 74% of them present only once. The germline V and J ends were trimmed by 7 bases and 5 bases, with 14 bases remaining between them. Germline V gene data show CDR1 as MNHEY and CDR2 as SVGAGI. The CDR3 consists of 13 residues. The entry originates in a study of blood T cell repertoires in COVID-19.

The gene calls are TRBV6-5 and TRBJ2-5; a possible D gene is TRBD2 (6 bases). Sample: peripheral blood. The sequence came from a human donor with acute or convalescent COVID-19. The donor label of this sample is uncertain. The CDR3 DNA sequence: TGTGCCAGCACCACCACGGCGGGGGAGACCCAGTACTTC. Translating it yields CASTTTAGETQYF.